This note documents a single T cell receptor (beta chain) sequence. As yet, its antigen is unknown. Several immunoSEQ plates held equal portions of the genomic DNA taken from each subset. How the authors handled the data: Sequence data from immunoSEQ were junction-only and lacked quality scores; consequently, filtering differed. Sequenced by immunoSEQ multiplex PCR; TCRdb stores in-frame clones only, minus some. That table furnishes V, J and clone size, whereas the DNA furnished D and trimming. The table lists around 2.1 million clones, around 93% of them singletons. These data originate in a study of shared clonotypes between healthy human individuals. CD8 cells regarded as naive lacked CD45RO, were positively chosen for CCR7, and omitted terminally differentiated effector memory CD45RA+ cells. Study-level findings and limits: On the whole, naive subsets had larger estimated richness than memory subsets had. Depth was large, yet rarefaction showed that sorted-subset sequencing was incomplete.

Trimming cost V 3 bases and J 1 base, with 13 bases left between them. The CDR3 covers 16 residues. CDR1 LNHDA and CDR2 SQIVND come from the germline V gene (reference sequence). The sample was naive CD8+ T cells from PBMCs. The J gene is TRBJ1-5, the V gene TRBV19, with D tentatively TRBD1 (5 bases). The clonotype comes from a young man in good health. Some clones in this sample may be carry-over from other donors' samples. The CDR3 sequence: CASSMWGGISNQPQHF. CDR3 bases: TGTGCCAGTAGTATGTGGGGGGGGATAAGCAATCAGCCCCAGCATTTT.